The source of this TCR beta chain is a study of control samples from healthy donors and cancer patients. Germline CDR1 is GTSNPN and CDR2 is SVGIG (reference sequence). CDR3 length equals 15 residues. Between the trimmed V and J ends, which lost 3 bases and 1 base, there was a span of 12 bases. Some clones are missing from TCRdb's copy, which holds only in-frame ones; the method was immunoSEQ multiplex PCR. Of 75,000 to 100,000 clones listed, under 90% are singletons. V and J are TRBV30 and TRBJ2-2; D perhaps matches TRBD2 (6 bases). This TCR came from a man between 50 and 59 years old in good health. The source material was blood. The DNA for the CDR3 is TGTGCCTGGAGCGGGGGACCCCTGAACACCGGGGAGCTGTTTTTT. It is translated as CAWSGGPLNTGELFF.